This TCR beta chain emerged from a study of neoadjuvant anti-PD-1 for oral cavity cancer. Turning to the study itself: Around day 43, patients without progression received a fourth nivolumab dose before surgery. Broader study findings: Higher pretreatment Treg/Th17 ratios tracked higher pretreatment blood clonality.

These oral cavity squamous cell carcinomas were HPV-negative and locally advanced. J lost 6 bases, V lost 3 bases, and 2 bases had no gene match. Germline CDR1 SGDLS, CDR2 YYNGEE. This CDR3 is built from 14 residues. This clone has just one count. Its target is not known. Most PBMC samples had 450 to 500 ng input DNA in six replicates. Generated by immunoSEQ multiplex PCR, the TCRdb table keeps only in-frame clones and is missing some. This sample has approximately 17,000 clones, with 55% to 65% found just once. The sequenced sample was PBMCs, obtained before nivolumab (anti-PD-1) treatment. The chain joins TRBV9 to TRBJ2-1; 11 nucleotides align to TRBD2. This clonotype was sampled from a person aged 40 to 85 with oral cavity squamous cell carcinoma. CDR3 nucleotides: TGTGCCAGCAGCGGCGGGACTAGCGGCAATGAGCAGTTCTTC. It yields the protein CASSGGTSGNEQFF.